Listed here are 16 T cell receptor beta chains from one sample, sequenced in a study of shared clonotypes between healthy human individuals. As defined, naive CD8 cells were CD45RO-negative and positively selected for CCR7, with terminally differentiated effector memory CD45RA+ cells excluded. Libraries were prepared by immunoSEQ multiplex PCR; TCRdb keeps only in-frame clonotypes and omits some of them. The sample has some 1,900,000 clones; 85% to 95% are singletons. Material for sequencing was naive CD8+ T cells sorted from blood. The receptors were gathered from a man in his late teens or twenties in good health.

Comments on this clone: Other DNA sequences within the sample encode an identical CDR3. The chain is built from TRBV20-1 and TRBJ1-1, with D maybe TRBD1 (6 bases). This CDR3 is 11 amino acids long. Trimming pared 2 bases from V and 5 bases from J, leaving 6 bases between. The germline CDR1 and CDR2 sequences are DFQATT and SNEGSKA (reference sequence). The CDR3 region has the DNA TGCAGTGCTAGACAGGGGACTGAAGCTTTCTTT. Protein product: CSARQGTEAFF.

V usage is TRBV28 and J usage is TRBJ1-1; perhaps TRBD1 as D (5 bases). Germline loops: CDR1 MDHEN, CDR2 SYDVKM. The CDR3 has 13 amino acids. Trimming cost V 7 bases and J 2 bases, with 11 bases left between them. The CDR3 coding sequence is TGTGCCAGCATACCGGGGCTAAACACTGAAGCTTTCTTT. As protein: CASIPGLNTEAFF.

The V and J genes are TRBV28 and TRBJ1-5; 12 nucleotides line up with TRBD1. Unmatched junction bases numbered 10, after V lost 1 base and J lost 6 bases. CDR1 is MDHEN, CDR2 SYDVKM, per germline. The CDR3 covers 18 residues. The CDR3 DNA reads TGTGCCAGCAGTTTATTAGGGACAGGGGGCGCGATGGCTCAGCCCCAGCATTTT. Residues: CASSLLGTGGAMAQPQHF.

The chain has TRBV5-1 and TRBJ2-1, with 9 bases that match TRBD2. The J segment lost 7 bases and the V segment lost 0 bases, leaving 5 bases of the junction unmatched. In germline, CDR1 is SGHRS, CDR2 YFSETQ. The CDR3 sequence is 15 residues long. The CDR3 region is CASSLEPSGINEQFF. The CDR3 DNA is TGCGCCAGCAGCTTGGAGCCTAGCGGGATAAATGAGCAGTTCTTC.

As regards this clone: In the same sample, other DNA sequences code for this CDR3. The V and J genes are TRBV11-2 and TRBJ1-2, with no clear D. Per the germline V gene, CDR1 is SGHAT and CDR2 is FQNNGV. The CDR3 has 11 residues. V was clipped by 4 bases and J by 5 bases, with 5 bases between them. The CDR3 bases are TGTGCCAGCAGCTCGAGTTATGGCTACACCTTC. Amino acid sequence: CASSSSYGYTF.

The chain joins TRBV10-3 to TRBJ2-1; D ambiguous. The CDR3 loop spans 14 amino acids. V was trimmed by 0 bases and J by 5 bases, leaving 8 bases between them. Germline V lookup: CDR1 ENHRY, CDR2 SYGVKD. The CDR3 is CAISESRPNNEQFF. As DNA, the CDR3 is TGTGCCATCAGTGAGTCGAGGCCAAACAATGAGCAGTTCTTC.

This clone was detected once. The chain couples TRBV29-1 to TRBJ2-5; 9 nucleotides align to TRBD2. Germline CDR1 and CDR2: SQVTM and ANQGSEA. V lost 6 bases and J lost 5; bases outside the gene matches: 13. The CDR3 runs 15 residues. The CDR3 loop is CSVPASGVPRETQYF. CDR3 coding DNA: TGCAGCGTGCCCGCTAGCGGGGTCCCCCGGGAGACCCAGTACTTC.

This clone was seen just once. This chain links TRBV9 with TRBJ1-5; the D gene is possibly TRBD1 (5 bases). The CDR3 has 14 residues. Germline V gives CDR1 SGDLS, CDR2 YYNGEE. The germline V and J ends were trimmed by 3 bases and 7 bases, with 14 bases remaining between them. CDR3 sequence reads: CASSAGGSLQPQHF. The CDR3 DNA is TGTGCCAGCAGCGCCGGGGGGAGTCTGCAGCCCCAGCATTTT.

The J gene is TRBJ1-2, the V gene TRBV30; 7 positions match TRBD1. The J segment lost 3 bases and the V segment lost 0 bases, leaving 7 bases of the junction unmatched. The CDR3 has 15 amino acids. Germline CDR1 and CDR2: GTSNPN and SVGIG (reference sequence). The CDR3 here is CAWSVVTGSHYGYTF. Written as DNA, the CDR3 is TGTGCCTGGAGTGTCGTGACAGGGTCTCACTATGGCTACACCTTC. Together with reference TRBV30 and TRBJ1-2, the CDR3 gives the full variable domain: SQTIHQWPATLVQPVGSPLSLECTVEGTSNPNLYWYRQAAGRGLQLLFYSVGIGQISSEVPQNLSASRPQDRQFILSSKKLLLSDSGFYLCAWSVVTGSHYGYTFGSGTRLTVV.

This clone came up once. The chain recombines TRBV27 with TRBJ2-7; possible D gene TRBD2, 7 bases. This CDR3 is built from 12 residues. Germline CDR1 MNHEY, CDR2 SMNVEV (reference sequence). V lost 7 bases to trimming and J lost 6 bases, with 13 bases between them. CDR3 DNA sequence: TGTGCCAGCAAACGGGGGGCGGCCGAGCAGTACTTC. As protein: CASKRGAAEQYF.

The rearrangement joins TRBV2 to TRBJ1-1, with 8 bases fitting TRBD1. There are 13 residues in the CDR3. V was clipped by 7 bases and J by 4 bases; unmatched bases: 5. Germline CDR1 is SNHLY and CDR2 is FYNNEI. The CDR3 reads CASTPTGGTEAFF. Written as DNA, the CDR3 is TGTGCCAGCACACCCACAGGGGGCACTGAAGCTTTCTTT.

The chain combines TRBV27 with TRBJ2-7; D is unclear. CDR1 and CDR2 from the germline V gene are MNHEY and SMNVEV (reference sequence). V was cut by 3 bases and J by 3 bases, with 9 bases left in between. This CDR3 comprises 13 residues. CDR3 bases: TGTGCCAGCAGTTTGCGAAGGAACTACGAGCAGTACTTC. Translation: CASSLRRNYEQYF.

The chain employs TRBV7-9 and TRBJ2-5; 7 bases match TRBD1. J gave up 2 bases and V 1 base, and 7 bases lay outside the gene matches. This CDR3 has 16 amino acids. Looked up from germline, CDR1 is SEHNR and CDR2 is FQNEAQ (reference sequence). In DNA form, the CDR3 reads TGTGCCAGCAGCTTAGGGGACAGAGGCCTACAAGAGACCCAGTACTTC. Its protein product is CASSLGDRGLQETQYF.

The chain recombines TRBV9 with TRBJ2-4, with D perhaps TRBD1 or TRBD2 (6 bases each). This CDR3 has 17 amino acids. CDR1 and CDR2 from the germline V gene are SGDLS and YYNGEE. Trimming took 2 bases from V and 2 from J, leaving 17 bases between them. The CDR3 loop is CASSVGGRVGPKNIQYF. The CDR3 DNA reads as TGTGCCAGCAGCGTCGGGGGCCGCGTAGGCCCCAAAAACATTCAGTACTTC.

A note on this clone: The same CDR3 also results from other DNA sequences found in this sample. The CDR3 is CASSSRLSYEQYF. Here the CDR3 DNA reads TGTGCCAGCAGCTCGAGGCTCTCCTACGAGCAGTACTTC. The V and J genes are TRBV27 and TRBJ2-7, with D unclear. The CDR3 is 13 residues long. Per the germline V gene, CDR1 is MNHEY and CDR2 is SMNVEV (reference sequence). Between the trimmed V and J ends, which lost 6 bases and 0 bases, there was a span of 9 bases.

The rearrangement joins TRBV28 to TRBJ1-5; D may be TRBD1 (6 bases). Trimming left V 7 bases short and J 6 bases short, with 19 bases between. The CDR3 sequence is 15 residues long. Per the germline V gene, CDR1 is MDHEN and CDR2 is SYDVKM. The CDR3 DNA follows: TGTGCCAGCACCCAGGGGCAAGGGAAAAGTCAGCCCCAGCATTTT. Its protein product is CASTQGQGKSQPQHF.